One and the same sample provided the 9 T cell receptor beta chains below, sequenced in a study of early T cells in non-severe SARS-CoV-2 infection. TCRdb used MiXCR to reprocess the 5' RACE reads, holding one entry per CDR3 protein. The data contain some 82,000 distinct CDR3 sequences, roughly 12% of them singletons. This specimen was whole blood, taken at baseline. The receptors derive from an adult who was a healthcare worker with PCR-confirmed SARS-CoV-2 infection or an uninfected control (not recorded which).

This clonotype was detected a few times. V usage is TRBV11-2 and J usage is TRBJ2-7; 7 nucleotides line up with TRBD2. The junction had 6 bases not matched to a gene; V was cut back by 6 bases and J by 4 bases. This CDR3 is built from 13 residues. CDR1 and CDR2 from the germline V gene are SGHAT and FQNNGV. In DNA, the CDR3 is TGTGCCAGCAGTCATTTGGGGGGGTACGAGCAGTACTTC. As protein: CASSHLGGYEQYF.

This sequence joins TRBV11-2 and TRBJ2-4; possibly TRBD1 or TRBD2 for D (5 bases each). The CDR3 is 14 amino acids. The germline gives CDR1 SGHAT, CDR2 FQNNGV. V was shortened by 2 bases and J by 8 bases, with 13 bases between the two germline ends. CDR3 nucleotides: TGTGCCAGCAGCTTATCCAGCAGAGGGGACATTCAGTACTTC. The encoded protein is CASSLSSRGDIQYF.

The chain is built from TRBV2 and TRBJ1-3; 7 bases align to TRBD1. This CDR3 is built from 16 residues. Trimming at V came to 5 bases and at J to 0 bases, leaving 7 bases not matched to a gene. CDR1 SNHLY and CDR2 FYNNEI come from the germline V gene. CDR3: CASSSRRGASGNTIYF. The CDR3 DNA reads TGTGCCAGCAGTTCCCGCAGGGGGGCCTCTGGAAACACCATATATTTT.

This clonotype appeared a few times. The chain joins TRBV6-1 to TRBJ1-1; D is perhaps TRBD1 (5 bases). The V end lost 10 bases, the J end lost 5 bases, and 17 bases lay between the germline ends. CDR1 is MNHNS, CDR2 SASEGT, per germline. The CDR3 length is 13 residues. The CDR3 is CATYQGVFTEAFF. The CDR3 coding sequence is TGTGCCACGTATCAGGGTGTTTTTACTGAAGCTTTCTTT.

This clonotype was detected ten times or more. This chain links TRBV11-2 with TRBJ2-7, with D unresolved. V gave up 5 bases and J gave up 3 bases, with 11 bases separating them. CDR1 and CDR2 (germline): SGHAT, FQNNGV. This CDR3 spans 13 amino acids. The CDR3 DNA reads TGTGCCAGCAGCCGTAGTACGGACTACGAGCAGTACTTC. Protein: CASSRSTDYEQYF.

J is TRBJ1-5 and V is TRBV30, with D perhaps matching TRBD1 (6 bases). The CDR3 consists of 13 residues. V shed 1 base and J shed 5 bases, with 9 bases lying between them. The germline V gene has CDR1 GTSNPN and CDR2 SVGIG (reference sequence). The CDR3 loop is CAWSAAGDQPQHF. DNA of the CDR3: TGTGCCTGGAGTGCGGCAGGGGATCAGCCCCAGCATTTT. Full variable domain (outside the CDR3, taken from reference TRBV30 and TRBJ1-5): SQTIHQWPATLVQPVGSPLSLECTVEGTSNPNLYWYRQAAGRGLQLLFYSVGIGQISSEVPQNLSASRPQDRQFILSSKKLLLSDSGFYLCAWSAAGDQPQHFGDGTRLSIL.

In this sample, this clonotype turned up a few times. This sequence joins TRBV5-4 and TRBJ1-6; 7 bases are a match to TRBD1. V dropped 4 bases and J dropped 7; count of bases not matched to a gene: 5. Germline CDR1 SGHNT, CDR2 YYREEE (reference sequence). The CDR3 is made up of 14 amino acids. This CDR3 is CASSPGGANSPLHF. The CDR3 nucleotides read TGTGCCAGCAGCCCAGGGGGAGCCAATTCACCCCTCCACTTT.

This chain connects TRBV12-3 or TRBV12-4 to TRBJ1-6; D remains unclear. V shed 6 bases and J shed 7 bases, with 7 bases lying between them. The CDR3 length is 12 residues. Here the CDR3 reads CASRPNNSPLHF. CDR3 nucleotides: TGTGCCAGCAGGCCAAACAATTCACCCCTCCACTTT.

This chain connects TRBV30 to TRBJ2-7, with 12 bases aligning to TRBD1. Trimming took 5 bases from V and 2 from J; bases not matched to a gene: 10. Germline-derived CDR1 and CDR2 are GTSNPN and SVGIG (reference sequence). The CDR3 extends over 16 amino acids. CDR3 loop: CAWRTGTGGWTYEQYF. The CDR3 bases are TGTGCCTGGCGAACCGGGACAGGGGGCTGGACCTACGAGCAGTACTTC.